A selection of T cell receptor beta chains follows, all from one sample in a study of STAT5B mutations in CD4+ large granular lymphocyte leukemia. The assay was immunoSEQ multiplex PCR, and TCRdb's table has in-frame clones only and misses some. Of about 35,000 clones listed, about two thirds are singletons. Source material: CD4+ T cells from blood buffy coats. Every receptor here comes from a human donor in good health. Both conserved end residues are part of each CDR3. Rows may omit the clone size; those that give it use once, few, many or a size class.

cdr3_aa	v_call	clone_size
CASSFYREPTGELFF	TRBV27	-
CASSRQNYEQYF	TRBV2	-
CASRENIQYF	TRBV6-6	few
CASNLNVFRGWYF	TRBV6-1	-
CASSMGQGVLGYGYTF	TRBV19	-
CASSLANTGELFF	TRBV27	-
CASNHRGADNEQFF	TRBV19	-
CASSPGLDTQYF	TRBV18	-
CASSLGPSSYEQYF	TRBV5-4	-
CASRTDNGETQYF	TRBV5-1	-
CASSRHLQGQGPYEQYF	TRBV4-3	once
CASSSQGNTEAFF	TRBV7-2	-